This T cell receptor beta chain derives from a study of blood T cell repertoires in COVID-19. Study-wide context: The United States, Italy and Spain supplied acute and convalescent COVID-19 samples. PBMCs, B-cell-depleted T cells, or T cells were the source of the cDNA or gDNA that made up the material.

From germline, CDR1 is MNHEY and CDR2 SVGAGI. The CDR3 spans 13 residues. V was clipped by 6 bases and J by 1 base, with 9 bases between them. Source study methods: Amplification with reference gene primers provided the estimates of nucleated cell counts. The repertoire was sequenced with immunoSEQ multiplex PCR; TCRdb's copy has only in-frame clones and lacks some. Clonal size and the V and J genes are those of that table, whereas D and trimming came from the DNA. In the table there are under 300,000 clones, roughly 80% of which are singletons. The TCR was taken from a woman between 40 and 50 years old with active or convalescent COVID-19. Sequencing was performed on peripheral blood. This chain connects TRBV6-5 to TRBJ1-1, with D maybe TRBD1 (5 bases). CDR3 DNA: TGTGCCAGCAGAGTCACAGGGAACACTGAAGCTTTCTTT. Amino acids: CASRVTGNTEAFF.